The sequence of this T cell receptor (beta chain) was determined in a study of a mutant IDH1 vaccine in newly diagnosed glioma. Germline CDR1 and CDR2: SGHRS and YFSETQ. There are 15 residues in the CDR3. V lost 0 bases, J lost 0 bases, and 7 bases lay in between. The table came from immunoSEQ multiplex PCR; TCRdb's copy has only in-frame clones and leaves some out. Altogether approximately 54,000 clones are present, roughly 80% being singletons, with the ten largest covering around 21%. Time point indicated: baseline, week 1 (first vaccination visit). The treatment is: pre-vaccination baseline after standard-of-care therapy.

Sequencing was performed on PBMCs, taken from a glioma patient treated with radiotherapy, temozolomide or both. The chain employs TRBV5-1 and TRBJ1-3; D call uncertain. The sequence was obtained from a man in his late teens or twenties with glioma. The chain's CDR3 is CASSLAAGSGNTIYF. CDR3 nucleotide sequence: TGCGCCAGCAGCTTGGCCGCAGGCTCTGGAAACACCATATATTTT.